Here is one T cell receptor (beta chain) with its context. Its antigen is undetermined. TCRdb's table, derived via immunoSEQ multiplex PCR, lists solely in-frame clones and lacks some. The data hold 65,000 to 80,000 clones, with over 80% observed a single time. These data are taken from a study of OX40 agonist ivuxolimab in advanced cancers. Between the trimmed V and J ends, which lost 4 bases and 6 bases, there was a span of 13 bases. Germline V gene lookup returns CDR1 MNHEY and CDR2 SVGAGI. The length of the CDR3 is 13 residues. Whole-study findings and limits: Certain nonresponding patients likewise had low normalized T-cell clonal expansion.

This clonotype was sampled from an adult with an advanced solid tumor such as melanoma, head and neck, liver or kidney cancer. The source material was CD4+ or CD8+ T cells sorted from blood, sampled in a trial of the OX40 agonist ivuxolimab. This chain joins TRBV6-5 and TRBJ2-7; tentative D call: TRBD1 (5 bases). The CDR3 coding sequence is TGTGCCAGCAGTTTGCAGGGATTCGGCGAGCAGTACTTC. The encoded protein is CASSLQGFGEQYF.